This note documents a single TCR beta chain sequence. What it binds is unknown. This sample is drawn from a study of T cell repertoires in cytomegalovirus infection. Study summary: Epitope selection comprised recently identified HLA-C-restricted CMV epitopes and well-studied HLA-B-restricted CMV epitopes. Indications came from public TCR beta signatures; they pointed to CMV infection and to a matching HLA type.

This CDR3 contains 14 residues. Germline V gives CDR1 SGHNT, CDR2 YYREEE (reference sequence). The V gene lost 4 bases and the J gene lost 12 bases, with 20 bases spanning the gap. Study-level results: Summed frequency of public TCR beta families distinguished CMV carriers with the relevant HLA. The ex vivo response was dominated by HLA-C-restricted CMV-specific TCR beta clonotypes.

A single record per CDR3 protein comes from TCRdb applying MiXCR to the reads. Altogether hundreds of thousands of distinct CDR3 sequences are present, approximately 31% being singletons, with the ten largest covering roughly 13%. The sample was cultured CD8+ T cells from PBMCs, taken from culture after CMV antigen stimulation. The TCR was taken from a human donor in good health (CMV status not recorded). Some clones in this sample may be carry-over from other donors' samples. The rearrangement links TRBV5-4 to TRBJ2-1, with D possibly TRBD1 on 6 matching bases. The CDR3 DNA is TGTGCCAGCAGCCCAGAACAGGGTTCCCTCGGGCAGTTCTTC. Translating it yields CASSPEQGSLGQFF.